The 15 T cell receptor beta chains listed next were all sequenced from one sample in a study of identical twins. Each CDR3 protein gets one entry after TCRdb re-called the 5' RACE reads with MiXCR. The sample includes about 690,000 distinct CDR3 sequences, around 20% seen only once; the top ten take about 4.5%. This sample was shared with a second study, whose subject was T cells expressing NK-cell markers.

The sample consisted of PBMCs. Receptor source: a woman aged 18 to 35 in good health.

This clonotype was seen only a few times. The genes are TRBV11-2 and TRBJ2-3; tentative D call: TRBD1 (6 bases). There are 12 residues in the CDR3. Germline loops: CDR1 SGHAT, CDR2 FQNNGV. The V gene lost 8 bases and the J gene lost 6 bases, with 12 bases spanning the gap. CDR3 protein: CASSGELDTQYF. DNA of the CDR3: TGTGCCAGCTCAGGGGAATTGGATACGCAGTATTTT.

This clonotype was seen only a few times. The chain employs TRBV20-1 and TRBJ2-5; D is unresolved. V gave up 5 bases and J gave up 1 base, with 11 bases separating them. The germline CDR1 and CDR2 sequences are DFQATT and SNEGSKA (reference sequence). The CDR3 is 13 residues long. The CDR3 sequence is CSAAKGFQETQYF. CDR3 DNA: TGCAGTGCTGCTAAGGGATTCCAAGAGACCCAGTACTTC.

This clonotype was counted many times. This rearrangement joins TRBV6-2 or TRBV6-3 to TRBJ2-3; 7 bases map to TRBD2. The CDR3 has 17 amino acids. Germline V lookup: CDR1 MNHEY, CDR2 SVGEGT. V was pared by 1 base and J by 5 bases, with 12 bases of the junction left unmatched. CDR3 bases: TGTGCCAGCAGTTACTTCGACCGCGGGGGTGCGGGAGATACGCAGTATTTT. Translated, it gives CASSYFDRGGAGDTQYF.

This chain connects TRBV20-1 to TRBJ2-1; 10 positions match TRBD2. This CDR3 has 16 residues. After removal of 6 bases from V and 7 bases from J, the junction contained 15 bases not matched to a gene. CDR1 and CDR2 from the germline V gene are DFQATT and SNEGSKA (reference sequence). CDR3 residues: CSATPGASGRWNEQFF. The CDR3 DNA follows: TGCAGTGCCACCCCCGGGGCTAGCGGGAGATGGAATGAGCAGTTCTTC.

This sequence joins TRBV20-1 and TRBJ1-2; D remains unclear. The germline V gene encodes CDR1 DFQATT and CDR2 SNEGSKA (reference sequence). This CDR3 contains 13 residues. V was cut by 6 bases and J by 3 bases, with 14 bases left in between. The CDR3 sequence: CSANDAGDYGYTF. CDR3 DNA sequence: TGCAGTGCCAACGACGCGGGAGACTATGGCTACACCTTC.

J is TRBJ1-1 and V is TRBV6-5; D not resolved. This CDR3 comprises 14 residues. The V and J ends lost 0 bases and 7 bases respectively, with 12 bases between them. The germline gives CDR1 MNHEY, CDR2 SVGAGI. Here the CDR3 DNA reads TGTGCCAGCAGTTACTCGCCAGCGACCCTTGAAGCTTTCTTT. Protein product: CASSYSPATLEAFF.

V usage is TRBV27 and J usage is TRBJ1-6; 8 nucleotides match TRBD1. Germline values: CDR1 MNHEY, CDR2 SMNVEV (reference sequence). The CDR3 is 17 residues long. The ends lost 6 bases at V and 3 bases at J; junction bases unmatched: 10. The CDR3 here is CASRYQGASSYNSPLHF. The CDR3, as DNA: TGTGCCAGCAGATACCAGGGGGCGAGTAGCTATAATTCACCCCTCCACTTT.

There are many counts of this clonotype. V is TRBV24-1 and J is TRBJ2-2; TRBD1 agrees at 7 bases. V lost 4 bases to trimming and J lost 0 bases; unmatched junction nucleotides: 4. Germline values: CDR1 KGHDR, CDR2 SFDVKD. The CDR3 consists of 16 residues. The CDR3 nucleotides read TGTGCCACCAGTGACCGGGACAGTTCGAACACCGGGGAGCTGTTTTTT. Its protein is CATSDRDSSNTGELFF.

This rearrangement joins TRBV18 to TRBJ2-1, with 8 bases lining up with TRBD2. CDR1 is KGHSH and CDR2 is LQKENI in the germline V gene. This CDR3 is 13 amino acids long. With V trimmed by 2 bases and J by 14 bases, 8 bases remained unmatched. In DNA, the CDR3 is TGTGCCAGCTCACCAGGTCTGGCGGGGGGTGAGTTCTTC. Protein product: CASSPGLAGGEFF.

This clonotype was recorded at least ten times. The genes are TRBV18 and TRBJ1-2; D is undetermined. The germline V gene encodes CDR1 KGHSH and CDR2 LQKENI. This CDR3 has 14 residues. V was trimmed by 3 bases and J by 5 bases, leaving 13 bases between them. This chain's CDR3 is CASSPAGMEYGYTF. CDR3 DNA sequence: TGTGCCAGCTCACCGGCAGGCATGGAATATGGCTACACCTTC.

This clonotype was observed a few times. The V gene is TRBV10-3, the J gene TRBJ2-2; D remains ambiguous. The CDR3 runs to 14 residues. The ends were cut back, 2 bases at V and 1 base at J, with 5 bases in the middle. Germline V gives CDR1 ENHRY, CDR2 SYGVKD. CDR3: CAISEGKNTGELFF. CDR3 DNA: TGTGCCATCAGTGAGGGAAAGAACACCGGGGAGCTGTTTTTT.

The rearrangement joins TRBV12-3 or TRBV12-4 to TRBJ2-2; 7 bases align to TRBD2. With V trimmed by 1 base and J by 7 bases, 6 bases remained unmatched. The CDR3 is 15 amino acids. CDR3 region: CASSLDQRGGGELFF. CDR3 coding DNA: TGTGCCAGCAGTTTAGACCAGCGGGGCGGCGGGGAGCTGTTTTTT.

CDR3 residues: CASSLGVSNEKLFF. Written as DNA, the CDR3 is TGTGCCAGCAGTCTGGGGGTATCGAATGAAAAACTGTTTTTT. The genes are TRBV12-3 or TRBV12-4 and TRBJ1-4, with D perhaps matching TRBD1 (5 bases). Deletions cut 5 bases from V and 5 bases from J, with 12 bases between. The CDR3 is 14 amino acids.

The CDR3 spells CASGPRGTGEYREQYF. Here the CDR3 DNA reads TGTGCCAGCGGCCCCCGCGGGACAGGGGAGTATCGCGAGCAGTACTTC. V usage is TRBV27 and J usage is TRBJ2-7, with 10 bases matching TRBD1. The CDR3 consists of 16 residues. The ends lost 8 bases at V and 6 bases at J; junction bases unmatched: 16. CDR1 is MNHEY, CDR2 SMNVEV, per germline (reference sequence).

Note on this clonotype: This may come from a read error, since a much larger clone is one base off. The V call is TRBV6-2 or TRBV6-3, the J call TRBJ2-7; the D gene is possibly TRBD1 (6 bases). Trimming cost V 11 bases and J 3 bases, with 17 bases left between them. The CDR3 sequence is 13 residues long. Germline CDR1 reads MNHEY; CDR2 reads SVGEGT. CDR3 loop: CAGGRTAHYEQYF. CDR3 in DNA: TGTGCCGGCGGCCGGACAGCCCACTACGAGCAGTACTTC.